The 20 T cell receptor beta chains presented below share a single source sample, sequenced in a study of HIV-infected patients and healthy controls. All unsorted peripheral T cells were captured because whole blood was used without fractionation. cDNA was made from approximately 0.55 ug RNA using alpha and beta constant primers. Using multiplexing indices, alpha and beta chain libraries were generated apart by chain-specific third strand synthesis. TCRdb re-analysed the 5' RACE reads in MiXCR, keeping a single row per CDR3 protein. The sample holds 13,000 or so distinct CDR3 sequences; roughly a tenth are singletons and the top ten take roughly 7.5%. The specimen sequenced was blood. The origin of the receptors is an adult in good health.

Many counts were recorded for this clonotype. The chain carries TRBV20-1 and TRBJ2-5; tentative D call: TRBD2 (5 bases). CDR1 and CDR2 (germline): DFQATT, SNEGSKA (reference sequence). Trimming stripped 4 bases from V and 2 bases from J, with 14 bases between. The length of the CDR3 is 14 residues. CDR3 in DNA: TGCAGTGCTATTAGGGCGGGCACTCAAGAGACCCAGTACTTC. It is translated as CSAIRAGTQETQYF.

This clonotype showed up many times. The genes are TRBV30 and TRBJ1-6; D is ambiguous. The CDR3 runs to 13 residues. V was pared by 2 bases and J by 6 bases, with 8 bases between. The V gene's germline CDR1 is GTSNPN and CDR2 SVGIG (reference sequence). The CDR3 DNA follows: TGTGCCTGGAGTTCCCGCGGTAATTCACCCCTCCACTTT. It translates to CAWSSRGNSPLHF.

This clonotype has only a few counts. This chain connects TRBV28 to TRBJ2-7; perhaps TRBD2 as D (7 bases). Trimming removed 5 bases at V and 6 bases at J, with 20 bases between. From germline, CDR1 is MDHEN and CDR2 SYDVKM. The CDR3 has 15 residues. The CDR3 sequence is CASSTPGGIWAEQYF. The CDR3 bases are TGTGCCAGCAGTACCCCGGGGGGCATTTGGGCCGAGCAGTACTTC.

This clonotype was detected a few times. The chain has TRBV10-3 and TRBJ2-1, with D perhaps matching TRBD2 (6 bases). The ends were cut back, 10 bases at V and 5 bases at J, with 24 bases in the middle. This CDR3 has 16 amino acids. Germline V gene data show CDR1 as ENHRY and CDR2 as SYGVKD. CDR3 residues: CATALRGGTPDNEQFF. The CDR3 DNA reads TGTGCCACAGCGCTTAGGGGCGGGACGCCTGACAATGAGCAGTTCTTC.

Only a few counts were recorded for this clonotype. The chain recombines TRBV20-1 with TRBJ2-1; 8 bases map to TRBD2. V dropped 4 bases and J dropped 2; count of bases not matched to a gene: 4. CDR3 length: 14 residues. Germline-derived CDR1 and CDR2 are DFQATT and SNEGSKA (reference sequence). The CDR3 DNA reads TGCAGTGCTATTAGCGGGAAAACCTACAATGAGCAGTTCTTC. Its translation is CSAISGKTYNEQFF.

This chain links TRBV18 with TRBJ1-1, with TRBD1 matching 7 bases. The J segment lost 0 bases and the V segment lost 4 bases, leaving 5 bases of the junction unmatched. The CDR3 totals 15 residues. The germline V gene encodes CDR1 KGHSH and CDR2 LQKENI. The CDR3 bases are TGTGCCAGCTCACTCCGGGACAGCGTGAACACTGAAGCTTTCTTT. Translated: CASSLRDSVNTEAFF.

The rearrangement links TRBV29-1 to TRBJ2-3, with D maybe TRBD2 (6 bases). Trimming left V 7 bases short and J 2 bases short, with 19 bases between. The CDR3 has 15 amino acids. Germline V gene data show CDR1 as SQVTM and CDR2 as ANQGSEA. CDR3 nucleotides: TGCAGCGCTTCGGGACTCCCGGGGCCCACAGATACGCAGTATTTT. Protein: CSASGLPGPTDTQYF.

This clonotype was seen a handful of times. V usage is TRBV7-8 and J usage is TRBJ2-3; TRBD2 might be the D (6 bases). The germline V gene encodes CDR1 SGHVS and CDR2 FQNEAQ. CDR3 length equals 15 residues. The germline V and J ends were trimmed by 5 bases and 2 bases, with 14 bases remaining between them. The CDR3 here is CASSPFGGLTDTQYF. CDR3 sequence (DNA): TGTGCCAGCAGCCCATTCGGAGGGCTCACAGATACGCAGTATTTT.

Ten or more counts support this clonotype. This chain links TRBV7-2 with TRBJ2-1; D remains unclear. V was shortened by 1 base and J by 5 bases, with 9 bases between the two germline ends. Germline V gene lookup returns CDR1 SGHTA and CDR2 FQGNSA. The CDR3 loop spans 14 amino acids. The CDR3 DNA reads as TGTGCCAGCAGCTTAGTTGTAGTGGACAATGAGCAGTTCTTC. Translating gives CASSLVVVDNEQFF.

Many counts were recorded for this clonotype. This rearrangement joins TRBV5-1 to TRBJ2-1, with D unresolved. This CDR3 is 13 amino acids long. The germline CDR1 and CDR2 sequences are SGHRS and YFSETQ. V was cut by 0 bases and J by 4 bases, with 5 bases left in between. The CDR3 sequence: CASSLGLYNEQFF. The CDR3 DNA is TGCGCCAGCAGCTTGGGACTTTACAATGAGCAGTTCTTC.

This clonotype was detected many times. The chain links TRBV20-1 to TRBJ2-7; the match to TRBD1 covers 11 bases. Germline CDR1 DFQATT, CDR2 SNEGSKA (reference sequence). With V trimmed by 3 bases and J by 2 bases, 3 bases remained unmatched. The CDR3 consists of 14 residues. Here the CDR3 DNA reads TGCAGTGCTAGGTGGGGACAGGGGGCCTACGAGCAGTACTTC. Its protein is CSARWGQGAYEQYF.

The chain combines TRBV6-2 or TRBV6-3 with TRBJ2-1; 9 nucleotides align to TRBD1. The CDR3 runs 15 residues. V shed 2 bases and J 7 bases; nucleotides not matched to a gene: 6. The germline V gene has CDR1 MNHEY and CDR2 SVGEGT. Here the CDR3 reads CASSYAGTGKNEQFF. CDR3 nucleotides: TGTGCCAGCAGTTACGCTGGGACAGGGAAGAATGAGCAGTTCTTC.

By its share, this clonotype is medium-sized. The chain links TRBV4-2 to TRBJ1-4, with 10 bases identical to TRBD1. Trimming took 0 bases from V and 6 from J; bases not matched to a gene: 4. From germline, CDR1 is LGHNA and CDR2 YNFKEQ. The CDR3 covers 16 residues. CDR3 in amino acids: CASSQERGTGDEKLFF. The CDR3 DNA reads TGTGCCAGCAGCCAAGAGCGGGGGACAGGGGATGAAAAACTGTTTTTT.

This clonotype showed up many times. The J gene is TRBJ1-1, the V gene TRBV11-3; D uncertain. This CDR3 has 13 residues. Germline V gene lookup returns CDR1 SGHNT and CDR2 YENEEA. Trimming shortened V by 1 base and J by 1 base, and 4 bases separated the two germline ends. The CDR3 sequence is CASSLGKNTEAFF. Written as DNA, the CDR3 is TGTGCCAGCAGCTTAGGGAAGAACACTGAAGCTTTCTTT.

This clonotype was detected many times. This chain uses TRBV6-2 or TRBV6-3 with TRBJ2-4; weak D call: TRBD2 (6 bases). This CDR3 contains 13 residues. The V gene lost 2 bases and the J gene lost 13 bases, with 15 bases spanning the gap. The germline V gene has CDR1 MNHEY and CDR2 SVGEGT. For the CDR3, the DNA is TGTGCCAGCAGTTACCTCCGGAGGGGCGGGCAGTACTTC. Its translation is CASSYLRRGGQYF.

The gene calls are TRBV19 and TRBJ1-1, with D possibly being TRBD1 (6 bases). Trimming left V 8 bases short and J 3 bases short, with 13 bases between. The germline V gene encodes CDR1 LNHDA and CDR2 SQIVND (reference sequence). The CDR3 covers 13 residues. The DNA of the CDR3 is TGTGCCAGTTTCGGAAGGGGGTACACTGAAGCTTTCTTT. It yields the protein CASFGRGYTEAFF.

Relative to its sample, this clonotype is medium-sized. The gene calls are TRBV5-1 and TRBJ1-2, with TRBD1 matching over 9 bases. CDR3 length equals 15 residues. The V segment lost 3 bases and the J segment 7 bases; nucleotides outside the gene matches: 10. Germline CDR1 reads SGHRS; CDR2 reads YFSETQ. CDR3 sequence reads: CASSSITGGRSGYTF. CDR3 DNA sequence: TGCGCCAGCAGCTCAATTACAGGGGGCAGGAGTGGCTACACCTTC.

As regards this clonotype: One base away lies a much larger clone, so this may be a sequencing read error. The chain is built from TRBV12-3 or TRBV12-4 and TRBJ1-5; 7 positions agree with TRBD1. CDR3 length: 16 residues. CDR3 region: CASRLIQGRRNQPKHF. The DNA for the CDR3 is TGTGCCAGCAGACTCATACAGGGGAGACGCAATCAGCCCAAGCATTTT.

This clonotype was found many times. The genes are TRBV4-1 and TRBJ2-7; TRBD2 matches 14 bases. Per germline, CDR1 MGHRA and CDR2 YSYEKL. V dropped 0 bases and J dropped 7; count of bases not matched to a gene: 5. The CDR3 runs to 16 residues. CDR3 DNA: TGCGCCAGCAGCCAAGAGACTAGCGGGGGGGCCGGAGAGCAGTACTTC. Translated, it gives CASSQETSGGAGEQYF.

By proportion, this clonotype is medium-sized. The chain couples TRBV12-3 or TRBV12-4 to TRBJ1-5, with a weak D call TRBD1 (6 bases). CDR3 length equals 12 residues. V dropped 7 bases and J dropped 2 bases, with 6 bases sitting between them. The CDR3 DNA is TGTGCCAGCAACAGGGGCAATCAGCCCCAGCATTTT. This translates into CASNRGNQPQHF.